What follows are 16 T cell receptor beta chains derived from one specimen sequenced in a study of blood T cells in healthy people across ages. Alongside a J-beta primer mix, a sample-barcoded 5' primer served in a second PCR lasting roughly 6 to 11 cycles. From the 5' RACE reads, TCRdb called clonotypes with MiXCR, one entry per CDR3 protein. The profile covers roughly 1,700,000 distinct CDR3 sequences, with 25% to 30% appearing a single time and 7% to 9% taken by the ten largest. The sequenced sample was blood. Receptors were obtained from a young woman in good health.

This chain links TRBV20-1 with TRBJ1-1; 7 nucleotides line up with TRBD1. Germline trimming cut 7 bases from V and 6 bases from J; bases unmatched to any gene: 8. CDR1 is DFQATT, CDR2 SNEGSKA, per germline (reference sequence). CDR3 length equals 12 residues. CDR3 DNA sequence: TGCAGTGGGACGACAGGGATCCCTGAAGCTTTCTTT. It translates to CSGTTGIPEAFF.

This clonotype has ten or more counts. The chain uses TRBV5-1 and TRBJ2-7; TRBD1 matches at 7 bases. J gave up 4 bases and V 4 bases, and 17 bases lay outside the gene matches. The CDR3 has 17 amino acids. In germline, CDR1 is SGHRS, CDR2 YFSETQ. CDR3 DNA sequence: TGCGCCAGCAGCCCAAGTCCCGGGACAGAGAATGTTTACGAGCAGTACTTC. Its protein product is CASSPSPGTENVYEQYF.

The genes are TRBV6-5 and TRBJ1-2; perhaps TRBD1 as D (5 bases). The germline V gene encodes CDR1 MNHEY and CDR2 SVGAGI. The germline V and J ends were trimmed by 7 bases and 8 bases, with 14 bases remaining between them. The CDR3 totals 12 residues. CDR3 sequence: CASKSRVGGYTF. CDR3 sequence (DNA): TGTGCCAGCAAAAGCAGGGTCGGAGGCTACACCTTC.

With respect to this clonotype: A read error may explain this, as a much larger clone is one base away. The chain couples TRBV5-4 to TRBJ2-7; perhaps TRBD1 as D (5 bases). The CDR3 is made up of 14 amino acids. Per germline, CDR1 SGHNT and CDR2 YYREEE (reference sequence). With 3 bases removed from V and 3 bases from J, the gap between germline ends came to 13 bases. DNA of the CDR3: TGTGCCAGCAGCTGGACAATCCCCTACTACGAGCAGTACTTC. Translation: CASSWTIPYYEQYF.

This rearrangement joins TRBV4-3 to TRBJ2-3; no reliable D call. CDR1 and CDR2 from the germline V gene are LGHNA and YSLEER. V lost 3 bases and J 11 bases, leaving 12 bases between the germline ends. CDR3 size: 12 residues. CDR3 sequence (DNA): TGCGCCAGCAGCCACGATCAAAAGAGGCAGTATTTT. This sequence encodes CASSHDQKRQYF.

The chain is built from TRBV7-2 and TRBJ1-2, with 7 bases aligning to TRBD1. The CDR3 consists of 13 residues. V was clipped by 1 base and J by 13 bases; unmatched bases: 9. Germline-derived CDR1 and CDR2 are SGHTA and FQGNSA. The CDR3 sequence is CASSLVSSTGSTF. In DNA, the CDR3 is TGTGCCAGCAGCTTAGTCTCTTCGACAGGGTCCACCTTC. Looking up the rest from reference TRBV7-2 and TRBJ1-2 gives the full variable domain: GAGVSQSPSNKVTEKGKDVELRCDPISGHTALYWYRQSLGQGLEFLIYFQGNSAPDKSGLPSDRFSAERTGGSVSTLTIQRTQQEDSAVYLCASSLVSSTGSTFGSGTRLTVV.

V usage is TRBV5-1 and J usage is TRBJ2-3; maybe TRBD1 (5 bases). The germline V and J ends were trimmed by 4 bases and 2 bases, with 17 bases remaining between them. Germline V gene sequence: CDR1 SGHRS, CDR2 YFSETQ. The CDR3 contains 16 residues. The CDR3, as DNA: TGCGCCAGCAGCGGTGCGGACATGCAAGCCACAGATACGCAGTATTTT. Its protein is CASSGADMQATDTQYF.

This clonotype was counted only a few times. CDR3 bases: TGCAGTGCTAGAGTGGCGGGATACTACAATGAGCAGTACTTC. Its protein is CSARVAGYYNEQYF. This rearrangement joins TRBV20-1 to TRBJ2-7; D is perhaps TRBD2 (6 bases). CDR3 length: 14 residues. Trimming stripped 1 base from V and 7 bases from J, with 17 bases between. Germline CDR1 and CDR2: DFQATT and SNEGSKA (reference sequence).

The rearrangement joins TRBV10-3 to TRBJ2-1; possible D gene TRBD2, 6 bases. CDR1 is ENHRY and CDR2 is SYGVKD in the germline V gene. V lost 3 bases, J lost 4 bases, and 10 bases lay in between. The CDR3 length is 14 residues. For the CDR3, the DNA is TGTGCCATCAGTGACGGGAGTAGGTACAATGAGCAGTTCTTC. Its protein is CAISDGSRYNEQFF.

In its sample, this clonotype was seen many times. V is TRBV20-1 and J is TRBJ1-6; D might be TRBD1 (6 bases). Germline values: CDR1 DFQATT, CDR2 SNEGSKA (reference sequence). V was cut by 3 bases and J by 7 bases, with 10 bases left in between. This CDR3 has 13 amino acids. DNA for the CDR3: TGCAGTGCTAGCTGGCAGGGGAATTCACCCCTCCACTTT. This sequence encodes CSASWQGNSPLHF.

This clonotype was observed a few times. The V and J genes are TRBV7-2 and TRBJ1-2; possible D gene TRBD1, 5 bases. V was pared by 6 bases and J by 3 bases, with 11 bases between. The CDR3 loop spans 13 amino acids. The germline V gene encodes CDR1 SGHTA and CDR2 FQGNSA. The CDR3 coding sequence is TGTGCCAGCAGGGGGGAGGGGCACTATGGCTACACCTTC. Protein sequence: CASRGEGHYGYTF.

The chain employs TRBV5-1 and TRBJ2-1; 11 nucleotides align to TRBD2. The CDR3 is made up of 14 amino acids. Germline-derived CDR1 and CDR2 are SGHRS and YFSETQ. V was clipped by 6 bases and J by 4 bases; unmatched bases: 3. The CDR3 spells CASTTSGEYNEQFF. The CDR3 DNA reads TGCGCCAGCACGACTAGCGGGGAGTACAATGAGCAGTTCTTC.

This clonotype turned up a few times. The chain recombines TRBV10-1 with TRBJ1-2; D remains unclear. This CDR3 has 13 amino acids. The V gene's germline CDR1 is WNHNN and CDR2 SYGVQD (reference sequence). Trimming cost V 2 bases and J 4 bases, with 8 bases left between them. As DNA, the CDR3 is TGCGCCAGCAGTGAGAGGATAGGCTATGGCTACACCTTC. It is translated as CASSERIGYGYTF.

The chain combines TRBV5-1 with TRBJ2-7, with D possibly TRBD2 on 6 matching bases. Germline V gene data show CDR1 as SGHRS and CDR2 as YFSETQ. This CDR3 comprises 15 residues. Trimming took 2 bases from V and 1 from J, leaving 13 bases between them. The CDR3, as DNA: TGCGCCAGCAGCTTAGGCGGGACGGAATCCTACGAGCAGTACTTC. This codes for CASSLGGTESYEQYF. The full variable domain, with the rest looked up from reference TRBV5-1 and TRBJ2-7, is KAGVTQTPRYLIKTRGQQVTLSCSPISGHRSVSWYQQTPGQGLQFLFEYFSETQRNKGNFPGRFSGRQFSNSRSEMNVSTLELGDSALYLCASSLGGTESYEQYFGPGTRLTVT.

The chain carries TRBV10-3 and TRBJ2-1; perhaps TRBD1 as D (6 bases). Trimming took off 6 bases at V and 5 bases at J, with 11 bases between the two ends. The CDR3 extends over 13 amino acids. The germline V gene encodes CDR1 ENHRY and CDR2 SYGVKD. In DNA, the CDR3 is TGTGCCATCAGCCGGACAGCTGACAATGAGCAGTTCTTC. Residues: CAISRTADNEQFF.

The chain couples TRBV4-1 to TRBJ2-1; D is ambiguous. Trimming left V 5 bases short and J 8 bases short, with 13 bases between. Per the germline V gene, CDR1 is MGHRA and CDR2 is YSYEKL. CDR3 size: 13 residues. The CDR3 sequence: CASSTRSVDEQFF. CDR3 DNA: TGCGCCAGCAGCACCCGTAGTGTTGATGAGCAGTTCTTC.